The rows below give T cell receptor beta chains drawn from one sample of a study of OX40 agonist ivuxolimab in advanced cancers. Some clones are missing from TCRdb's copy, which holds only in-frame ones; the method was immunoSEQ multiplex PCR. The table shows under 70,000 clones, with around 84% occurring only once. The sample consisted of CD4+ or CD8+ T cells sorted from blood, taken in a trial of the OX40 agonist ivuxolimab. The receptors shown here come from an adult with an advanced solid tumor such as melanoma, head and neck, liver or kidney cancer. Each CDR3 is given with its conserved first and last residue.

cdr3_length j_call v_call cdr3_aa
12 TRBJ2-5 TRBV29-1 CSVKLYQETQYF
13 TRBJ1-1 TRBV7-9 CASSLAWNTEAFF
15 TRBJ2-3 TRBV7-3 CASSFQRGPTDTQYF
16 TRBJ2-1 TRBV18 CASSEDRTGMSNEQFF
17 TRBJ2-5 TRBV9 CASSVGALAGGIETQYF
14 TRBJ2-2 TRBV16 CASSMDWNTGELFF
15 TRBJ2-1 TRBV5-1 CASSQEAGVGNEQFF
13 TRBJ2-3 TRBV18 CASSPGGEDTQYF
18 TRBJ1-3 TRBV15 CATSRDYPPWGERNTIYF
14 TRBJ2-7 TRBV5-1 CASSLEGLAEPAYF
14 TRBJ1-3 TRBV19 CASSMRPGGNTIYF
16 TRBJ2-5 TRBV5-4 CASSLGLAGGQETQYF
17 TRBJ1-1 TRBV4-1 CASSQEQGPALGPEAFF
18 TRBJ2-2 TRBV7-8 CASSRAHRGRLDTGELFF
13 TRBJ1-1 TRBV30 CAWGTGGSPEAFF
13 TRBJ1-5 TRBV29-1 CSVAGSSNQPQHF
17 TRBJ2-2 TRBV5-6 CASGTRISGVHTGELFF
16 TRBJ2-5 TRBV9 CASSVTTSGSQETQYF
16 TRBJ2-2 TRBV7-3 CASSFGTGRGTGELFF
14 TRBJ1-1 TRBV11-2 CASSLGGGGTEAFF
15 TRBJ2-2 TRBV6-6 CASTTGRTSNGELFF
17 TRBJ2-7 TRBV27 CASSLTGYGLAGYEQYF
13 TRBJ1-5 TRBV2 CATSSGPGQPQHF
12 TRBJ1-2 TRBV2 CASKPGNYGYTF
16 TRBJ2-7 TRBV18 CASSPLGVKAGDEQYF
15 TRBJ1-6 TRBV10-3 CAISESAGGNSPLHF
15 TRBJ1-1 TRBV6-5 CASSYRTGMNTEVFF
16 TRBJ2-7 TRBV10-3 CAIKGDRAENYYEQYF
13 TRBJ2-5 TRBV5-8 CASSWDYQETQYF
14 TRBJ2-3 TRBV27 CASSSRDRGQTQYF
13 TRBJ1-4 TRBV11-2 CASTPRANEKLFF
11 TRBJ2-5 TRBV12-5 CGPVTEETQYF
16 TRBJ2-7 TRBV6-5 CASSYSIPGGGYEQYF
15 TRBJ2-5 TRBV19 CASSISNTGQETQYF
17 TRBJ1-5 TRBV27 CASSFRQGTGGNQPQHF
15 TRBJ1-5 TRBV6-6 CASRSQGNSNQPQHF
15 TRBJ2-7 TRBV14 CASRPRGQGAHEQYF
15 TRBJ1-1 TRBV21-1 CASSILGTRGTEAFF
16 TRBJ2-2 TRBV5-4 CASSLYGALYTGELFF
14 TRBJ2-3 TRBV29-1 CSVRGQATGDTQYF
11 TRBJ2-2 TRBV5-1 CASTDTGELFF
14 TRBJ1-2 TRBV5-4 CASSPYRGGIGYTF
14 TRBJ2-7 TRBV30 CACRFGIYGYEQYF
16 TRBJ2-1 TRBV5-4 CASSRNLAAAANEQFF
14 TRBJ2-5 TRBV5-4 CASSLDRGQETQYF
13 TRBJ2-2 TRBV5-1 CASSSGGPGELFF
16 TRBJ1-2 TRBV28 CASSSARRTVRYGYTF
11 TRBJ2-7 TRBV19 CASSINYEQYF
15 TRBJ2-2 TRBV6-7 CASSEQGEASGELFF
17 TRBJ2-3 TRBV18 CASSPPGILAGGDTQYF
14 TRBJ1-5 TRBV5-1 CASSFQGGGQPQHF
15 TRBJ1-5 TRBV15 CATSRGGPSNQPQHF
14 TRBJ1-1 TRBV10-3 CAITGTQGNTEAFF
14 TRBJ1-5 TRBV19 CASSISGQGSPQHF
16 TRBJ2-5 TRBV10-1 CASRDSGTLYQETQYF
15 TRBJ2-5 TRBV7-3 CASSLMYGPQETQYF
13 TRBJ2-7 TRBV5-4 CASSGQEHYEQYF